This T cell receptor beta chain was obtained from a study of T-cell reconstitution after alpha-beta-depleted transplantation in children. There are a few counts of this clonotype. CDR3 length: 16 amino acids. Germline V gene lookup returns CDR1 KGHSH and CDR2 LQKENI. The V and J ends lost 3 bases and 3 bases, in that order; junction bases with no gene match: 8. Unique molecular identifiers featured in how the TCRbeta library was prepared. TCRdb recomputed calls from the PCR reads with MiXCR, one row per CDR3 protein. The sample includes about 540,000 distinct CDR3 sequences, approximately 20% of them seen just once.

The TCR originated in a human donor who donated a stem cell graft to a child with acute lymphoblastic leukemia. The rearrangement joins TRBV18 to TRBJ2-7; 10 bases are a match to TRBD1. The sequencing used PBMCs from the stem cell graft donor, collected from the stem cell graft. This CDR3 is CASSPFRTGGNYEQYF. CDR3 nucleotide sequence: TGTGCCAGCTCACCTTTCAGGACAGGGGGAAACTACGAGCAGTACTTC.